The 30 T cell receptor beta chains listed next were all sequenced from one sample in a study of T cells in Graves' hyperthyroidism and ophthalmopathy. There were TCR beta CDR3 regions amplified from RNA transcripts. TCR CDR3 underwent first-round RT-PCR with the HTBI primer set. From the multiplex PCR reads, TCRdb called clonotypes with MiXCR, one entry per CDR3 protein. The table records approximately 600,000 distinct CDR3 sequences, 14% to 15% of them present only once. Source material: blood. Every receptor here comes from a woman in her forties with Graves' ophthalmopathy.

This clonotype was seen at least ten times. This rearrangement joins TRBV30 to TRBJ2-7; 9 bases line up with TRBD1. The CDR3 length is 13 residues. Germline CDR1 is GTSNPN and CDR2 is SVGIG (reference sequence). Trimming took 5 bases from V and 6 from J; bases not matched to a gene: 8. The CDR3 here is CAWAGTGISEQYF. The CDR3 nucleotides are TGTGCCTGGGCCGGGACAGGGATCAGCGAGCAGTACTTC.

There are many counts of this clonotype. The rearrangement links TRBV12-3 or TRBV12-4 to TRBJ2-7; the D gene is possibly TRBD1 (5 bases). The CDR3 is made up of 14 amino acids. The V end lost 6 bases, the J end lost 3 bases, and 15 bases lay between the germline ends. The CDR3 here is CASSDGTGYYEQYF. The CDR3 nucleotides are TGTGCCAGCAGCGACGGTACAGGATACTACGAGCAGTACTTC.

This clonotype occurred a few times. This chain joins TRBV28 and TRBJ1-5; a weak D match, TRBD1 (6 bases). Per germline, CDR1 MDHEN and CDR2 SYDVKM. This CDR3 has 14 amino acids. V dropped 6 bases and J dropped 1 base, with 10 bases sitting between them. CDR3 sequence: CASRPDRSNQPQHF. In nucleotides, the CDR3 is TGTGCCAGCAGACCGGACAGAAGCAATCAGCCCCAGCATTTT.

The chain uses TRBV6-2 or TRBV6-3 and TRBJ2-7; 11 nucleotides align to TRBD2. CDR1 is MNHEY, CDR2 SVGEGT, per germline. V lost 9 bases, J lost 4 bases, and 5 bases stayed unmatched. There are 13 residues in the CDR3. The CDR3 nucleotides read TGTGCCAGTGGACTAGCGGGTACTTACGAGCAGTACTTC. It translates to CASGLAGTYEQYF.

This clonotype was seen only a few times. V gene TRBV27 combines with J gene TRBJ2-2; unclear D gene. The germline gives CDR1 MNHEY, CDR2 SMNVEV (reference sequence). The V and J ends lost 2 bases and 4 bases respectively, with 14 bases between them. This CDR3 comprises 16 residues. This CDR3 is CASSLSVPVGTGELFF. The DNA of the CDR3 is TGTGCCAGCAGTTTAAGCGTCCCGGTTGGCACCGGGGAGCTGTTTTTT.

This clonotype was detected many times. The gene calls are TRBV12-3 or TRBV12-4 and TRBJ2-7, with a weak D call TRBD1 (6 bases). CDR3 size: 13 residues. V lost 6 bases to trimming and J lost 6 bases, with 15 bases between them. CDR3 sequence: CASSLGRGTEQYF. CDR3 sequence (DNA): TGTGCCAGCAGCTTGGGCAGGGGAACCGAGCAGTACTTC.

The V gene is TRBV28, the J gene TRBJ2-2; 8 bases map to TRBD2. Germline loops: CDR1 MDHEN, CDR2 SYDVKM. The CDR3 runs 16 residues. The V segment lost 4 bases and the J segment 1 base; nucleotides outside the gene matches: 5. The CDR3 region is CASSSFSGMNTGELFF. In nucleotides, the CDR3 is TGTGCCAGCAGTTCCTTTAGCGGGATGAACACCGGGGAGCTGTTTTTT.

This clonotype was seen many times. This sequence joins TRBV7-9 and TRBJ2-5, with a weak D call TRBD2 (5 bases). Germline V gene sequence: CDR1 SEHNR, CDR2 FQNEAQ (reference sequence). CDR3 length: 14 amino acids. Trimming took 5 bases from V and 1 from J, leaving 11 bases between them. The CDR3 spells CASSIGLPQETQYF. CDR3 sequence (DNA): TGTGCCAGCAGCATTGGACTTCCCCAAGAGACCCAGTACTTC.

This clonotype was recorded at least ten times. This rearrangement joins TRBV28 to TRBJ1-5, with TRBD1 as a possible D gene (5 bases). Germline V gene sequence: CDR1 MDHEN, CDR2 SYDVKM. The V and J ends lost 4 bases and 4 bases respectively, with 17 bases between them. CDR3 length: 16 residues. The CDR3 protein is CASSSRDPRWNQPQHF. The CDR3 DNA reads TGTGCCAGCAGTTCTCGGGACCCAAGGTGGAATCAGCCCCAGCATTTT.

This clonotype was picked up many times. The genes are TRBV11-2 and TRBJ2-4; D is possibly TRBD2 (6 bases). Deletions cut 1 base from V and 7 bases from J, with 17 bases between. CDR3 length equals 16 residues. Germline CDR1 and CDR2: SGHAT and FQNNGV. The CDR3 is CASSLALGGPGNIQYF. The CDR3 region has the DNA TGTGCCAGCAGCTTAGCCCTTGGAGGGCCGGGGAACATTCAGTACTTC.

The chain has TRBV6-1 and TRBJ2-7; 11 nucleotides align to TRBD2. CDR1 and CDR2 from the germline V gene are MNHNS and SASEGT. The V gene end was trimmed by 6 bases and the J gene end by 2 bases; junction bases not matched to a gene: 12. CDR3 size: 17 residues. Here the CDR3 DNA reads TGTGCCAGCAGAGGAGCGACTAGCGGGACCCGAACCTACGAGCAGTACTTC. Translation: CASRGATSGTRTYEQYF.

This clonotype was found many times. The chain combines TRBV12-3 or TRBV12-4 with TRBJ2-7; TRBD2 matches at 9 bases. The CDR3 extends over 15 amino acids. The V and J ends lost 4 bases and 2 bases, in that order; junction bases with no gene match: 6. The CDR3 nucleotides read TGTGCCAGCAGTTCCGGGACTAGCAAAGCCTACGAGCAGTACTTC. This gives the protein CASSSGTSKAYEQYF.

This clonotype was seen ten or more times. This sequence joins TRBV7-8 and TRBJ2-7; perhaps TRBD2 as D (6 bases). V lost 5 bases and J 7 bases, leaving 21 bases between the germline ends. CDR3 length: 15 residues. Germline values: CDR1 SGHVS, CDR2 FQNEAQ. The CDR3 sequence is CASSPVPSVLGEQYF. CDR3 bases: TGTGCCAGCAGCCCGGTCCCTAGCGTCCTGGGGGAGCAGTACTTC.

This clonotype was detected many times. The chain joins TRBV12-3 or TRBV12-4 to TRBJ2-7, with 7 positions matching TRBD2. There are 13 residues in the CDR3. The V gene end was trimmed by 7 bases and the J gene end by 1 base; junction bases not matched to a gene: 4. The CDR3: CASTRGGSYEQYF. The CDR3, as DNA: TGTGCCAGCACTCGGGGAGGGTCCTACGAGCAGTACTTC.

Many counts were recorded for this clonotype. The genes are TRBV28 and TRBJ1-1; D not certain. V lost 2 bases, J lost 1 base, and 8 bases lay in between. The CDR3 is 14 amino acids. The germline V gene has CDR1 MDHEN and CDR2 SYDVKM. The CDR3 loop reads CASSLIQENTEAFF. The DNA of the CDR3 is TGTGCCAGCAGTTTAATCCAGGAGAACACTGAAGCTTTCTTT.

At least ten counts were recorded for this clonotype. This CDR3 reads CASSPTPLAGLYEQYF. CDR3 in DNA: TGTGCCAGCAGCCCCACCCCCCTAGCGGGACTCTACGAGCAGTACTTC. This sequence joins TRBV11-2 and TRBJ2-7; 9 nucleotides match TRBD2. The CDR3 contains 16 residues. In germline, CDR1 is SGHAT, CDR2 FQNNGV. The V segment lost 5 bases and the J segment 3 bases; nucleotides outside the gene matches: 11.

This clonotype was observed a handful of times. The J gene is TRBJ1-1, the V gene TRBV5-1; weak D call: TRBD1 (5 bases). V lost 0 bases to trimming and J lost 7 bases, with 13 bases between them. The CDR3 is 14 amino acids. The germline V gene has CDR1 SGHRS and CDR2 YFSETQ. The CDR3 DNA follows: TGCGCCAGCAGCTTGGAAAACAATGGGGGTGAAGCTTTCTTT. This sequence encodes CASSLENNGGEAFF.

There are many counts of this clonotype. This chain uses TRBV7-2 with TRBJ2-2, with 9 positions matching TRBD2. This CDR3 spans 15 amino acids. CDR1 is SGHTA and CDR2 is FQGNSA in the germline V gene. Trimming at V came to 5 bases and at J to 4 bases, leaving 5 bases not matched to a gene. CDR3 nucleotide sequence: TGTGCCAGCAGCCAGAGCGGGAGGACCACCGGGGAGCTGTTTTTT. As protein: CASSQSGRTTGELFF.

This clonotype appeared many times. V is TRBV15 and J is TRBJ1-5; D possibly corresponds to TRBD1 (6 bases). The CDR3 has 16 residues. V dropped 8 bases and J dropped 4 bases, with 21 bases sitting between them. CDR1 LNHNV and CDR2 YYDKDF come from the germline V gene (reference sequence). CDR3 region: CATRTGIREINQPQHF. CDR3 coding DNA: TGTGCCACCCGAACAGGGATTAGGGAAATTAATCAGCCCCAGCATTTT.

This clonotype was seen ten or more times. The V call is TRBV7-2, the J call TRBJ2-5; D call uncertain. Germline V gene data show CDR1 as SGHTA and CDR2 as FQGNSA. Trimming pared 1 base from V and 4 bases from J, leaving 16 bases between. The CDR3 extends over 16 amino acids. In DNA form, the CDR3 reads TGTGCCAGCAGCTTAGTCCGCCAGCGTTGGGGAGAGACCCAGTACTTC. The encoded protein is CASSLVRQRWGETQYF. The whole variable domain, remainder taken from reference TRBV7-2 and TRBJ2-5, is GAGVSQSPSNKVTEKGKDVELRCDPISGHTALYWYRQSLGQGLEFLIYFQGNSAPDKSGLPSDRFSAERTGGSVSTLTIQRTQQEDSAVYLCASSLVRQRWGETQYFGPGTRLLVL.

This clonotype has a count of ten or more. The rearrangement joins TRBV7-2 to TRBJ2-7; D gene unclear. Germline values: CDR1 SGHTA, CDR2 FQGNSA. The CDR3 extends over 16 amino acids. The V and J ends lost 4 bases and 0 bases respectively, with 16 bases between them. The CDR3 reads CASSSRTAAPSYEQYF. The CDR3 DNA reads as TGTGCCAGCAGCTCCCGGACGGCGGCCCCCTCCTACGAGCAGTACTTC.

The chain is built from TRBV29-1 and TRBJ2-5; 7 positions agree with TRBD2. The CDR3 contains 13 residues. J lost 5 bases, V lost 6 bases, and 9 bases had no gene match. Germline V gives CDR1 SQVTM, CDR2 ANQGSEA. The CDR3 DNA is TGCAGCGTGGGTAGGGAGGGCGAGGAGACCCAGTACTTC. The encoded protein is CSVGREGEETQYF.

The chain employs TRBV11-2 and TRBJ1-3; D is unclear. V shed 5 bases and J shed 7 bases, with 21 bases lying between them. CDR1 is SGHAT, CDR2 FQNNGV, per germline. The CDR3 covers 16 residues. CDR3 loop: CASSHPRGFYGNTIYF. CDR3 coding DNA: TGTGCCAGCAGCCACCCACGGGGTTTTTATGGGAACACCATATATTTT.

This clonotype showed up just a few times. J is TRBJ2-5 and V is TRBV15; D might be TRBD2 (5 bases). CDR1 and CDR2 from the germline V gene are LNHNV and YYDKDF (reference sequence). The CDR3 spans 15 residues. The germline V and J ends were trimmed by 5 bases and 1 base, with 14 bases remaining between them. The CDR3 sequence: CATSAVGRTQETQYF. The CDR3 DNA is TGTGCCACCAGCGCAGTGGGGAGAACCCAAGAGACCCAGTACTTC.

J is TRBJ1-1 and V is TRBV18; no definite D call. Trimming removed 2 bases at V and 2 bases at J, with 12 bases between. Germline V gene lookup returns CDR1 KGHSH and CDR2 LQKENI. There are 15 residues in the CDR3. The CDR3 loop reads CASSPWQEPNTEAFF. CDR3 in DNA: TGTGCCAGCTCACCATGGCAAGAGCCTAACACTGAAGCTTTCTTT. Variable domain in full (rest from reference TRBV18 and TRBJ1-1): NAGVMQNPRHLVRRRGQEARLRCSPMKGHSHVYWYRQLPEEGLKFMVYLQKENIIDESGMPKERFSAEFPKEGPSILRIQQVVRGDSAAYFCASSPWQEPNTEAFFGQGTRLTVV.

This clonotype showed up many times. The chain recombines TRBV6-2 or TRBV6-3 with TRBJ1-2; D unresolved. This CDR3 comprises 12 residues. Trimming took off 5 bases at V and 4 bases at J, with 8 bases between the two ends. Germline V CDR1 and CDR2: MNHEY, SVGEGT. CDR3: CASSLDLYGYTF. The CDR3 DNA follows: TGTGCCAGCAGTCTGGATCTCTATGGCTACACCTTC.

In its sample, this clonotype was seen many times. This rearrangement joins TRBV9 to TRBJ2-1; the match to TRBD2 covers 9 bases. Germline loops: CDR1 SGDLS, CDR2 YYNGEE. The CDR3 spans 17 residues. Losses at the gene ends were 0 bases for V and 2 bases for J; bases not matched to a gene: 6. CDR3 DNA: TGTGCCAGCAGCGTAGGGGTAGCGGGAGACCCCTACAATGAGCAGTTCTTC. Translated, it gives CASSVGVAGDPYNEQFF.

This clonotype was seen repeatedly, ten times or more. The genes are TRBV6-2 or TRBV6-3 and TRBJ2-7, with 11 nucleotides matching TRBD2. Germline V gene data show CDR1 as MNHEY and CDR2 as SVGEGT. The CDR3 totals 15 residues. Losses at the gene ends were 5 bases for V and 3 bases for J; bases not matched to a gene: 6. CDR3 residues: CASSRRLAGNYEQYF. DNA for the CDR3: TGTGCCAGCAGTCGACGACTAGCGGGAAACTACGAGCAGTACTTC.

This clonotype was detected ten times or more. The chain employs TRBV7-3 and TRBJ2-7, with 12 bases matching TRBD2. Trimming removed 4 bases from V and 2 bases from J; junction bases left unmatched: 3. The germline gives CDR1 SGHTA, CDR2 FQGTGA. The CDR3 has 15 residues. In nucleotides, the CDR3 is TGTGCCAGCAGCTATGGGACTAGCGGGCCCTACGAGCAGTACTTC. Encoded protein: CASSYGTSGPYEQYF.

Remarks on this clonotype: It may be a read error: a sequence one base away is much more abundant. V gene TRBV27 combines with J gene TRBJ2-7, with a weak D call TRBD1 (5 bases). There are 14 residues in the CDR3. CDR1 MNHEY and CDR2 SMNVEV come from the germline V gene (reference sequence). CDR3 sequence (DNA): TGTGTCAGCAGGAAAATAGGGGTTTTCTACGAGCAGTACTTC. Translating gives CVSRKIGVFYEQYF.